Given below is one T cell receptor (beta chain) in context. Its antigen is as yet unknown. This record comes from a study of OX40 agonist ivuxolimab in advanced cancers. The overall study: The dose-escalation group included hepatocellular carcinoma, melanoma, renal cell carcinoma and head and neck cancer. Over 30% of patients had received prior checkpoint inhibitor therapy. Notes on the study in general: Partial responders receiving 0.1-3.0 mg/kg showed among the lowest clonal expansion.

Germline V gene sequence: CDR1 MNHEY, CDR2 SMNVEV (reference sequence). The CDR3 spans 12 residues. V was clipped by 6 bases and J by 2 bases, with 5 bases between them. Sequenced by immunoSEQ multiplex PCR; TCRdb stores in-frame clones only, minus some. The data contain 35,000 to 50,000 clones, about 90% of them seen just once; the ten biggest clones take up less than 25%. No patient had autoimmune disease or received systemic immunosuppression. This sample comprised CD4+ or CD8+ T cells sorted from blood, obtained in a trial of the OX40 agonist ivuxolimab. The source of this sequence is an adult with an advanced solid tumor such as melanoma, head and neck, liver or kidney cancer. This sequence joins TRBV27 and TRBJ1-5, with D unclear. CDR3 loop: CASRVGNQPQHF. The CDR3 DNA reads TGTGCCAGCAGGGTTGGCAATCAGCCCCAGCATTTT.